This T cell receptor beta chain stems from a study of T cell repertoires in cytomegalovirus infection. On the study more broadly: CMV infection and matching HLA type were both indicated by public TCR beta signatures.

From the reads, TCRdb called clonotypes with MiXCR, one entry per CDR3 protein. The profile shows about 260,000 distinct CDR3 sequences, roughly 13% of them singletons. For this clonotype: What it binds is unknown.

Trimming left V 5 bases short and J 7 bases short, with 14 bases between. The CDR3 sequence is 13 residues long. The germline CDR1 and CDR2 sequences are MDHEN and SYDVKM. Overall study results and limits: The ex vivo response was dominated by HLA-C-restricted CMV-specific TCR beta clonotypes.

The genes are TRBV28 and TRBJ1-1; possibly TRBD1 for D (6 bases). Sequenced input: PBMCs. This TCR was sampled from a human donor in good health (CMV status not recorded). Some clones in this sample may be carry-over from other donors' samples. As DNA, the CDR3 is TGTGCCAGCAGTACAACGGGGGCATTTGAAGCTTTCTTT. It encodes CASSTTGAFEAFF. Full variable domain (rest looked up from reference TRBV28 and TRBJ1-1): DVKVTQSSRYLVKRTGEKVFLECVQDMDHENMFWYRQDPGLGLRLIYFSYDVKMKEKGDIPEGYSVSREKKERFSLILESASTNQTSMYLCASSTTGAFEAFFGQGTRLTVV.